This TCR beta chain was identified during a study of CD8+ T cells in alopecia areata. Whole-study context: The drug, oral tofacitinib, was given to treated patients at 5 to 10 mg twice daily. Scoring of treated patients' severity used the percentage of affected scalp area.

Treatment of the sample: oral pan-JAK inhibitor, 5-10 mg twice daily. Lesional scalp tissue (obtained by punch biopsy) and peripheral blood were collected from alopecia areata patients. This clone was found a few times. The V gene end was trimmed by 7 bases and the J gene end by 0 bases; junction bases not matched to a gene: 4. The germline CDR1 and CDR2 sequences are SQVTM and ANQGSEA. The CDR3 consists of 13 residues. As the sequencing template, cDNA was produced by extracting RNA and reverse transcribing it. Data came from immunoSEQ multiplex PCR; TCRdb stores just in-frame clones and leaves some out. The table shows about 210,000 clones, with roughly 56% occurring only once.

This receptor was taken from a human donor with alopecia areata. Here the sequenced sample was CD4+ T cells sorted from blood, taken at week 4, from a patient treated with tofacitinib. The gene calls are TRBV29-1 and TRBJ2-7, with TRBD1 identical over 9 bases. CDR3 residues: CSAGQGSSYEQYF. The DNA for the CDR3 is TGCAGCGCCGGACAGGGGAGCTCCTACGAGCAGTACTTC.